The rows below give T cell receptor beta chains drawn from one sample of a study of shared clonotypes between healthy human individuals. Sequencing used immunoSEQ multiplex PCR; TCRdb keeps in-frame clones, though not all of them. The sample has millions of clones; roughly 94% are singletons. Sequenced material: naive CD4+ T cells sorted from blood. The receptors shown here come from a man between 18 and 35 years old in good health. CDR3s include the opening cysteine and the closing phenylalanine or tryptophan. D genes are given only for firm matches. Some rows have no size entry. The others give once, few or many, or a class for an expanded clone.

clone_size	v_call	j_call	d_call	cdr3_aa	cdr3_nt
-	TRBV20-1	TRBJ2-7	TRBD1	CSAPGQGF	TGCAGTGCGCCCGGACAGGGTTTC
-	TRBV5-1	TRBJ1-1	TRBD1	CASSLAVGTGNTEAFF	TGCGCCAGCAGCTTGGCGGTGGGGACAGGGAACACTGAAGCTTTCTTT
-	TRBV6-1	TRBJ2-3	-	CASRTPGARGDTQYF	TGTGCCAGCAGAACCCCCGGAGCCCGTGGAGATACGCAGTATTTT
-	TRBV30	TRBJ2-7	TRBD2	CAWSIPSGREDEQYF	TGTGCCTGGAGTATCCCTAGCGGGAGGGAGGACGAGCAGTACTTC
many	TRBV29-1	TRBJ2-3	-	CSVEGTLTDTQYF	TGCAGCGTTGAGGGTACCCTCACGGATACGCAGTATTTT
once	TRBV30	TRBJ2-1	-	CAWSNRALHYNEQFF	TGTGCCTGGAGTAACAGGGCTCTTCACTACAATGAGCAGTTCTTC
-	TRBV11-2	TRBJ2-7	TRBD2	CASSRTGRGPSYEQYF	TGTGCCAGCAGCCGGACGGGGAGGGGCCCTAGCTACGAGCAGTACTTC
-	TRBV10-3	TRBJ1-1	-	CAISDLTGEAFF	TGTGCCATCAGTGATCTCACGGGTGAAGCTTTCTTT
-	TRBV5-1	TRBJ2-1	TRBD1	CASSLVDRGQWNEQFF	TGCGCCAGCAGCTTGGTAGACAGGGGGCAGTGGAATGAGCAGTTCTTC
-	TRBV10-3	TRBJ2-7	TRBD1	CATPKTGENEQYF	TGTGCCACCCCCAAGACAGGGGAAAACGAGCAGTACTTC
-	TRBV6-5	TRBJ1-5	-	CASSYSRASNQPQHF	TGTGCCAGCAGTTACTCGAGGGCTAGCAATCAGCCCCAGCATTTT
-	TRBV2	TRBJ2-7	-	CASSELGGSYEQYF	TGTGCCAGCAGTGAACTCGGGGGCTCCTACGAGCAGTACTTC
once	TRBV7-2	TRBJ2-7	TRBD2	CASSPLSGRAYEQYF	TGTGCCAGCAGCCCCCTAAGCGGGAGGGCCTACGAGCAGTACTTC
-	TRBV6-5	TRBJ2-5	-	CASSAPGRQETQYF	TGTGCCAGCAGTGCACCAGGCAGGCAAGAGACCCAGTACTTC
-	TRBV10-3	TRBJ2-4	-	CAISVIGGGIQYF	TGTGCCATCAGTGTAATAGGCGGTGGCATTCAGTACTTC
-	TRBV23-1	TRBJ1-1	-	CASRRIGGTNTEAFF	TGCGCCAGCCGCCGAATTGGGGGGACGAACACTGAAGCTTTCTTT
-	TRBV5-5	TRBJ1-5	-	CASSPGGGSQPQHF	TGTGCCAGCAGCCCCGGGGGAGGAAGTCAGCCCCAGCATTTT
-	TRBV5-1	TRBJ1-4	-	CASSLEGSTNEKLFF	TGCGCCAGCAGCTTGGAAGGCTCAACTAATGAAAAACTGTTTTTT
-	TRBV5-6	TRBJ1-6	-	CASSLAHGTSFGPLHF	TGTGCCAGCAGCTTGGCCCACGGGACATCGTTCGGACCCCTCCACTTT
-	TRBV7-2	TRBJ2-3	-	CASSSRHLTDTQYF	TGTGCCAGCAGCTCCCGCCACCTCACAGATACGCAGTATTTT
-	TRBV5-4	TRBJ2-3	-	CASSLDSTDTQYF	TGTGCCAGCAGCTTGGACTCCACAGATACGCAGTATTTT
-	TRBV11-2	TRBJ1-1	-	CASSLAMTDMNTEAFF	TGTGCCAGCAGCTTAGCGATGACAGACATGAACACTGAAGCTTTCTTT
-	TRBV6-6	TRBJ1-5	-	CASSYSGDGQPQHF	TGTGCCAGCAGTTACTCAGGGGATGGTCAGCCCCAGCATTTT
-	TRBV30	TRBJ2-4	-	CAWSPDSVAKNIQYF	TGTGCCTGGAGTCCTGATAGTGTAGCCAAAAACATTCAGTACTTC
-	TRBV5-1	TRBJ2-5	TRBD2	CASSRGERAETQYF	TGCGCCAGCAGCCGGGGGGAGCGCGCGGAGACCCAGTACTTC
-	TRBV25-1	TRBJ2-3	-	CASSGARISTDTQYF	TGTGCCAGCAGTGGGGCTCGGATCAGCACAGATACGCAGTATTTT
-	TRBV19	TRBJ1-6	-	CASSTQEFYNSPLHF	TGTGCCAGTAGTACGCAGGAGTTCTATAATTCACCCCTCCACTTT
-	TRBV5-4	TRBJ1-1	-	CASSSPAEGTEAFF	TGTGCCAGCAGCTCCCCGGCAGAAGGCACTGAAGCTTTCTTT
-	TRBV6-5	TRBJ1-2	-	CASSNLLDRNYGYTF	TGTGCCAGCAGCAACCTGCTAGACAGAAACTATGGCTACACCTTC
-	TRBV6-1	TRBJ2-4	TRBD1	CASSVPETGGLLAKNIQYF	TGTGCCAGCAGTGTTCCGGAGACAGGGGGCCTTCTGGCCAAAAACATTCAGTACTTC
-	TRBV5-1	TRBJ2-1	TRBD1	CASSLVGTGGNNEQFF	TGCGCCAGCAGCTTGGTAGGGACAGGGGGTAACAATGAGCAGTTCTTC
once	TRBV6-1	TRBJ1-6	-	CASSGMNNSPLHF	TGTGCCAGCAGTGGAATGAATAATTCACCCCTCCACTTC
-	TRBV2	TRBJ1-6	-	CASSEISGLHF	TGTGCCAGCAGTGAAATATCAGGGCTCCACTTT